This T cell receptor (beta chain) stems from a study of blood T cell repertoires in COVID-19. Study context: PBMCs, B-cell-depleted T cells, or T cells provided the cDNA or gDNA that made up the material.

J was trimmed by 1 base and V by 5 bases; bases with no gene match: 9. The CDR3 totals 17 residues. CDR1 and CDR2 from the germline V gene are SGHTA and FQGTGA. Cohort 3 recovered donors had two negative PCRs, clearance, or symptom resolution. In the authors' workflow: Reference gene primer amplification in the assay estimated nucleated cell counts. Generated by immunoSEQ multiplex PCR, the TCRdb table keeps only in-frame clones and is missing some. V and J calls and clone size are given by that table; D and trimming were obtained from the DNA. The sample includes over 250,000 clones, roughly 91% seen only once; the top ten take roughly 1.9%.

This receptor was identified in a woman aged 60-70 years who had recovered from COVID-19. Sequencing input: PBMCs or T cells enriched from blood (not recorded which). The rearrangement joins TRBV7-3 to TRBJ1-1; 11 nucleotides agree with TRBD1. As DNA, the CDR3 is TGTGCCAGCAGCCCCGGACAGGGGGCTGCAGGGAACACTGAAGCTTTCTTT. It translates to CASSPGQGAAGNTEAFF.